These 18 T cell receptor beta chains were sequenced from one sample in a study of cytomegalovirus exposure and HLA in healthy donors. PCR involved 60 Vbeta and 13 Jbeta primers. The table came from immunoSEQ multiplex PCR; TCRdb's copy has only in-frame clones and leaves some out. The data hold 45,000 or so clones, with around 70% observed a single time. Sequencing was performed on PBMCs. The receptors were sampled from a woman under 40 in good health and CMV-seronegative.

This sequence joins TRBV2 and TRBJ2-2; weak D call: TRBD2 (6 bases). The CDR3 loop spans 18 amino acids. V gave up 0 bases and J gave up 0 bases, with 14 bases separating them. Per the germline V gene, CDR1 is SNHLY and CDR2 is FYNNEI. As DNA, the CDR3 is TGTGCCAGCAGTGAAGCGCGGCCTAGCGTCGCGAACACCGGGGAGCTGTTTTTT. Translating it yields CASSEARPSVANTGELFF.

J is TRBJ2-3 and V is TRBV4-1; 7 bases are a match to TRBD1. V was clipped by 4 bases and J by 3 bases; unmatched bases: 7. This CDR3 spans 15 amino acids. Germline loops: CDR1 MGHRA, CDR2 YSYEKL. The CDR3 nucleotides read TGCGCCAGCAGCCCCAATGACAGGGCTACAGATACGCAGTATTTT. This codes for CASSPNDRATDTQYF.

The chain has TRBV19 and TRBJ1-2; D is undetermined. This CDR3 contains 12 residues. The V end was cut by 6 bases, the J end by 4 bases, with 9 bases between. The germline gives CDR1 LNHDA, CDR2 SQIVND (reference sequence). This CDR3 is CASSPYSYGYTF. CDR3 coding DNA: TGTGCCAGTAGCCCGTACAGCTATGGCTACACCTTC.

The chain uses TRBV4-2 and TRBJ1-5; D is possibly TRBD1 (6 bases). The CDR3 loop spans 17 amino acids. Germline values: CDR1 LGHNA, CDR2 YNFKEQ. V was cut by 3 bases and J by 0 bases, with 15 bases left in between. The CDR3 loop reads CASSQPTGWDSNQPQHF. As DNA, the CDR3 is TGTGCCAGCAGCCAGCCGACAGGTTGGGATAGCAATCAGCCCCAGCATTTT.

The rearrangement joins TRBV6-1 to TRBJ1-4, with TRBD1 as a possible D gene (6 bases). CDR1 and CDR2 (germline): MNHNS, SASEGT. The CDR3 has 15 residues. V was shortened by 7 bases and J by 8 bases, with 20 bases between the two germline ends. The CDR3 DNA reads TGTGCCAGCAATAGCCCCAGGGGCTTGGGAGAAAAACTGTTTTTT. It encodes CASNSPRGLGEKLFF.

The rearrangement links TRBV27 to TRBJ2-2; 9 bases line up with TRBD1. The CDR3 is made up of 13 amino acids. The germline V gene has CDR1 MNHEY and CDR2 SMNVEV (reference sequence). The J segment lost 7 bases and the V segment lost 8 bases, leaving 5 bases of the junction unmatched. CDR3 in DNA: TGTGCCAGCTGGGGGACAGGGAGCGGGGAGCTGTTTTTT. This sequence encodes CASWGTGSGELFF.

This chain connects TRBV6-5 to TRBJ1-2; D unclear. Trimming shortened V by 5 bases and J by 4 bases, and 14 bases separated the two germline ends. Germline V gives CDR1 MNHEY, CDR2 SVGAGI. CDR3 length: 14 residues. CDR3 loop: CASSGSSGVYGYTF. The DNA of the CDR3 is TGTGCCAGCAGTGGATCCTCGGGAGTCTATGGCTACACCTTC.

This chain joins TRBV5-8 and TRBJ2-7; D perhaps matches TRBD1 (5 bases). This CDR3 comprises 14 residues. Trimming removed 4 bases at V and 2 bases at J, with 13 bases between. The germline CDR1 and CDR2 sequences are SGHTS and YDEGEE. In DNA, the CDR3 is TGTGCCAGCAGCCCCCGGCGACAGCCCTACGAGCAGTACTTC. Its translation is CASSPRRQPYEQYF.

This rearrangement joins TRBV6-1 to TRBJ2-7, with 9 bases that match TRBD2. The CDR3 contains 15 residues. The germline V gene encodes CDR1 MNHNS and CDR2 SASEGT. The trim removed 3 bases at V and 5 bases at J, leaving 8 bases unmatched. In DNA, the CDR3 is TGTGCCAGCAGTGAGTCGAGCGGGAGGATGGACGAGCAGTACTTC. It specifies CASSESSGRMDEQYF.

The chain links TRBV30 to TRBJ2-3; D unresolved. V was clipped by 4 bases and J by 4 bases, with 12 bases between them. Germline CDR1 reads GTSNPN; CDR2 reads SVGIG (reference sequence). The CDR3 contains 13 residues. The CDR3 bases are TGTGCCTGGATGGCGGTGAAGGCAGATACGCAGTATTTT. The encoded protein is CAWMAVKADTQYF.

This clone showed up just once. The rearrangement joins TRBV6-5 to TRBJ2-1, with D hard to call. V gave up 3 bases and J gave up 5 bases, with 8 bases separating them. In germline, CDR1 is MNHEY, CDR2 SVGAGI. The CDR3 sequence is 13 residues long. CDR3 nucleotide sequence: TGTGCCAGCAGTTATGGCAGTCACAATGAGCAGTTCTTC. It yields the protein CASSYGSHNEQFF.

This chain's CDR3 is CAWSGLESGVMETQYF. The CDR3 DNA reads as TGTGCCTGGAGTGGGCTCGAATCCGGGGTTATGGAGACCCAGTACTTC. The rearrangement joins TRBV30 to TRBJ2-5; D possibly corresponds to TRBD2 (5 bases). The length of the CDR3 is 16 residues. Trimming took 1 base from V and 5 from J, leaving 20 bases between them. The germline V gene encodes CDR1 GTSNPN and CDR2 SVGIG (reference sequence).

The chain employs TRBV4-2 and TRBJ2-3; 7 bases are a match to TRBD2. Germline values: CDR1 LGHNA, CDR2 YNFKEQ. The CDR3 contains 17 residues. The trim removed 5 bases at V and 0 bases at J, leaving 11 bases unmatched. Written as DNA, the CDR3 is TGTGCCAGCAGCGGCGCGTCCAGCGGGATTAGCACAGATACGCAGTATTTT. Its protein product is CASSGASSGISTDTQYF.

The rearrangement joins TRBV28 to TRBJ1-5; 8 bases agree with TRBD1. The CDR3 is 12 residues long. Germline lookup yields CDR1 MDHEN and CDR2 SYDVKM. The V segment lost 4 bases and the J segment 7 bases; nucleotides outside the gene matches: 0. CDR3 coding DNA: TGTGCCAGCAGTTACAGGGGGCAGCCCCAGCATTTT. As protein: CASSYRGQPQHF.

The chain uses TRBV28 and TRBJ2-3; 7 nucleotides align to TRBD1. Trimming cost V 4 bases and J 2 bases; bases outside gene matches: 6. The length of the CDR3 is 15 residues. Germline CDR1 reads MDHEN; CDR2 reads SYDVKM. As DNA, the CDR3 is TGTGCCAGCAGTTCACCGACAGGGAACACAGATACGCAGTATTTT. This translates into CASSSPTGNTDTQYF.

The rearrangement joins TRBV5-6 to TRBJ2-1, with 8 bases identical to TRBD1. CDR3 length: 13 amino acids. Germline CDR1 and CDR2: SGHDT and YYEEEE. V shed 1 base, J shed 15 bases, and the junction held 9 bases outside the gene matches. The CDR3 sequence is CASSLHGTGRWFF. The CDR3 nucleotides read TGTGCCAGCAGCTTGCACGGGACAGGAAGGTGGTTCTTC.

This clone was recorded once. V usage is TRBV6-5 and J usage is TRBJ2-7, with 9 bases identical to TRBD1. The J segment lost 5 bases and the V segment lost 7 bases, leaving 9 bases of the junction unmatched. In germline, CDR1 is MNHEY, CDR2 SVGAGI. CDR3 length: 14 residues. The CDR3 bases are TGTGCCAGCAAACCGGGACAGGGTATTCACGAGCAGTACTTC. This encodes CASKPGQGIHEQYF.

DNA for the CDR3: TGTGCCAGTAGTACTTTGACAGGCGATGAGCAGTTCTTC. The encoded protein is CASSTLTGDEQFF. The rearrangement joins TRBV19 to TRBJ2-1, with D possibly matching TRBD1 (6 bases). Trimming pared 4 bases from V and 8 bases from J, leaving 12 bases between. The germline V gene encodes CDR1 LNHDA and CDR2 SQIVND (reference sequence). This CDR3 is built from 13 residues.